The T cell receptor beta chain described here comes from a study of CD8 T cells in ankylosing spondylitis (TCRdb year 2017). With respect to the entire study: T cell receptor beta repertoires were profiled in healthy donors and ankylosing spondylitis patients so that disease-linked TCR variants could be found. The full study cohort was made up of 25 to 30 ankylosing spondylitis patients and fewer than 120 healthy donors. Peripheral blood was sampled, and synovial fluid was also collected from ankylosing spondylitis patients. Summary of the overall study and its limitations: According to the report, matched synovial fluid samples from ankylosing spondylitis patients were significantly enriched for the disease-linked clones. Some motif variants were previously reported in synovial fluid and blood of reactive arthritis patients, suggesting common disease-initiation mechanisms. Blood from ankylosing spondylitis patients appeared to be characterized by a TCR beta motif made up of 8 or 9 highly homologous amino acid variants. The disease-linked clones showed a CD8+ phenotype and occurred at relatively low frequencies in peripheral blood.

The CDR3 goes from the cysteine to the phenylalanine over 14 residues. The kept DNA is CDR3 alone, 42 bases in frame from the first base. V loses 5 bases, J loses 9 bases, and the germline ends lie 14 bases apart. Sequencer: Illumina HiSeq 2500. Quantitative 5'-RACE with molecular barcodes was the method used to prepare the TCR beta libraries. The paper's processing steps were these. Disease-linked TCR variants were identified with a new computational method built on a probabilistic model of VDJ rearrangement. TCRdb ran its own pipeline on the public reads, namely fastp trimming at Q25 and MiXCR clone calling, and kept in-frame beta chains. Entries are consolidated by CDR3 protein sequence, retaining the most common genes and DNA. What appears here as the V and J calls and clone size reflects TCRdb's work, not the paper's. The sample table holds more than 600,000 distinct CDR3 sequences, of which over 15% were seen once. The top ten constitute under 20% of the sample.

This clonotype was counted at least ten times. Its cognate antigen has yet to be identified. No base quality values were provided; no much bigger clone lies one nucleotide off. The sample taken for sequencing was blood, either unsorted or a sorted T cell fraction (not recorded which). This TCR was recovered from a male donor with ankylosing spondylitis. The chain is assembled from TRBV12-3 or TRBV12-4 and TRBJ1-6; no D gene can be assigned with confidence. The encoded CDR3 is CASSPTGRASPLHF. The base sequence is TGTGCCAGCAGTCCCACGGGTAGGGCTTCACCCCTCCACTTT.